Listed below are T cell receptor beta chains from one sample, sequenced in a study of T cells in tuberculosis. The assay was immunoSEQ multiplex PCR, and TCRdb's table has in-frame clones only and misses some. The sample includes about 30,000 clones, 91% of them seen just once. The sequencing used PBMCs, collected at tuberculosis diagnosis. These receptors were taken from an adult with tuberculosis. Each CDR3 is given with its conserved first and last residue. Each record gives: CDR3 DNA, CDR3 protein, D gene, V gene, clone size, CDR3 length, J gene. A D gene is named only where the DNA matches it firmly. Part of the rows lack a size; the others show once, few, many or a class for expanded clones.

DNA: TGTGCCAGCAGCCCGAGGGCGGGGGCCGCCTCAGATACGCAGTATTTT; CDR3: CASSPRAGAASDTQYF; D: NA; V: TRBV9; size: NA; length: 16; J: TRBJ2-3
DNA: TGTGCCAGCAGTAAAACAGGGGTAAGCAATCAGCCCCAGCATTTT; CDR3: CASSKTGVSNQPQHF; D: TRBD1; V: TRBV6-6; size: NA; length: 15; J: TRBJ1-5
DNA: TGTGCCACCAGCAGAGGATTGGCCGTGAACACCGGGGAGCTGTTTTTT; CDR3: CATSRGLAVNTGELFF; D: NA; V: TRBV15; size: once; length: 16; J: TRBJ2-2
DNA: TGTGCCAGCAGTTTTCCAGGGGGCGCGGGTGAAGCTTTCTTT; CDR3: CASSFPGGAGEAFF; D: TRBD1; V: TRBV28; size: NA; length: 14; J: TRBJ1-1
DNA: TGTGCCAGCAGTAACCCCCTTTGGGGGGGGCGAGATGAGCAGTTCTTC; CDR3: CASSNPLWGGRDEQFF; D: NA; V: TRBV2; size: NA; length: 16; J: TRBJ2-1
DNA: TGTGCCAGCAGCCCGACTAGCGGGGGGAGACAGCAGTACTTC; CDR3: CASSPTSGGRQQYF; D: TRBD2; V: TRBV11-2; size: NA; length: 14; J: TRBJ2-7
DNA: TGTGCCAGCACCCCGCGGGGGAGGACTGAAGCTTTCTTT; CDR3: CASTPRGRTEAFF; D: NA; V: TRBV27; size: once; length: 13; J: TRBJ1-1
DNA: TGTGCCAGCAGTCCCCGACAGAACACTGAAGCTTTCTTT; CDR3: CASSPRQNTEAFF; D: NA; V: TRBV27; size: NA; length: 13; J: TRBJ1-1
DNA: TGTGCCAGCTCGCCTTCTAGCGGGGGTGATGAGCAGTTCTTC; CDR3: CASSPSSGGDEQFF; D: TRBD2; V: TRBV18; size: NA; length: 14; J: TRBJ2-1
DNA: TGTGCCAGCGCCGCGTCGAACCAGGGTAATCAGCCCCAGCATTTT; CDR3: CASAASNQGNQPQHF; D: NA; V: TRBV4-2; size: NA; length: 15; J: TRBJ1-5
DNA: TGTGCCAGCAGTTTGGGCGGGGGGGACAATGAGCAGTTCTTC; CDR3: CASSLGGGDNEQFF; D: TRBD2; V: TRBV27; size: NA; length: 14; J: TRBJ2-1
DNA: TGTGCCAGCAGTGGACAGATAGACACCGGGGAGCTGTTTTTT; CDR3: CASSGQIDTGELFF; D: NA; V: TRBV2; size: NA; length: 14; J: TRBJ2-2
DNA: TGTGCCAGCAGCTTAGGTGACTTCTCAGATACGCAGTATTTT; CDR3: CASSLGDFSDTQYF; D: NA; V: TRBV13; size: NA; length: 14; J: TRBJ2-3
DNA: TGTGCCAGCAGCTTCGGCGGAATCGTCACAGATACGCAGTATTTT; CDR3: CASSFGGIVTDTQYF; D: NA; V: TRBV5-6; size: NA; length: 15; J: TRBJ2-3
DNA: TGTGCCAGCAGTTACTCGCCCCATAGTCGGGAGACCCAGTACTTC; CDR3: CASSYSPHSRETQYF; D: NA; V: TRBV6-5; size: NA; length: 15; J: TRBJ2-5
DNA: TGTGCCAGCAGCCCCGACAGGGGAAGCACAGATACGCAGTATTTT; CDR3: CASSPDRGSTDTQYF; D: TRBD1; V: TRBV2; size: NA; length: 15; J: TRBJ2-3
DNA: TGTGCCACCCGGCCGGTAGGGGAAAATCAAGAGACCCAGTACTTC; CDR3: CATRPVGENQETQYF; D: NA; V: TRBV2; size: NA; length: 15; J: TRBJ2-5
DNA: TGTGCCTGGGGCAGGGGGCTGGTCTATGGCTACACCTTC; CDR3: CAWGRGLVYGYTF; D: TRBD1; V: TRBV30; size: NA; length: 13; J: TRBJ1-2
DNA: TGTGCCAGCAGTTGGGGGGAGGATCAGCCCCAGCATTTT; CDR3: CASSWGEDQPQHF; D: NA; V: TRBV6-5; size: NA; length: 13; J: TRBJ1-5
DNA: TGTGCCAGCAGCTTTGCCCCGGGACAGGGTAAGGGTGGCTACACCTTC; CDR3: CASSFAPGQGKGGYTF; D: TRBD1; V: TRBV13; size: NA; length: 16; J: TRBJ1-2
DNA: TGTGCCAGTAGTTGGGGGAGGAGTAATTCACCCCTCCACTTT; CDR3: CASSWGRSNSPLHF; D: NA; V: TRBV19; size: NA; length: 14; J: TRBJ1-6
DNA: TGTGCCAGCAGTTCAATCCTGGGGGGGCGGGCCACAGATACGCAGTATTTT; CDR3: CASSSILGGRATDTQYF; D: NA; V: TRBV28; size: NA; length: 17; J: TRBJ2-3
DNA: TGTGCCAGCAGTTATCTAGCGGGGGCGGGAGAGACCCAGTACTTC; CDR3: CASSYLAGAGETQYF; D: TRBD2; V: TRBV6-6; size: NA; length: 15; J: TRBJ2-5
DNA: TGTGCCAGCAGTGAAAGGACAGTCAGGGGGCAAGGAGAGACCCAGTACTTC; CDR3: CASSERTVRGQGETQYF; D: TRBD1; V: TRBV25-1; size: once; length: 17; J: TRBJ2-5
DNA: TGTGCCAGCAGGCTAACGGGGGTTGGCTACACCTTC; CDR3: CASRLTGVGYTF; D: NA; V: TRBV2; size: NA; length: 12; J: TRBJ1-2
DNA: TGTGCCAGCAGTAAATCCTACGAGCAGTACTTC; CDR3: CASSKSYEQYF; D: NA; V: TRBV11-2; size: NA; length: 11; J: TRBJ2-7
DNA: TGTGCCAGCAGCCTACGGCAGGGGGTCTATGGCTACACCTTC; CDR3: CASSLRQGVYGYTF; D: TRBD1; V: TRBV5-6; size: NA; length: 14; J: TRBJ1-2
DNA: TGTGCCAGCAGAGGAAGCGGGGGGCGGGAGACCCAGTACTTC; CDR3: CASRGSGGRETQYF; D: TRBD2; V: TRBV28; size: NA; length: 14; J: TRBJ2-5
DNA: TGTGCCAGCAGCTTATTCGGGGACACCGGGGAGCTGTTTTTT; CDR3: CASSLFGDTGELFF; D: NA; V: TRBV7-2; size: NA; length: 14; J: TRBJ2-2
DNA: TGTGCCATCAGTGAGTCAGGGGCAGTTGGAAACACCATATATTTT; CDR3: CAISESGAVGNTIYF; D: NA; V: TRBV10-3; size: NA; length: 15; J: TRBJ1-3
DNA: TGTGCCAGCAGCTTATCTCCAGGGGGACAGGATGGCTACACCTTC; CDR3: CASSLSPGGQDGYTF; D: TRBD1; V: TRBV7-2; size: once; length: 15; J: TRBJ1-2
DNA: TGTGCCAGCAGTGAACTAGCGGGGGGCTACAATGAGCAGTTCTTC; CDR3: CASSELAGGYNEQFF; D: TRBD2; V: TRBV6-1; size: NA; length: 15; J: TRBJ2-1
DNA: TGTGCCAGCAGCCGACAGGGAGAGACCCAGTACTTC; CDR3: CASSRQGETQYF; D: TRBD1; V: TRBV27; size: NA; length: 12; J: TRBJ2-5
DNA: TGTGCCAGCAGCGAATTCGACAGGGGGGGAGCCGGGGAGCTGTTTTTT; CDR3: CASSEFDRGGAGELFF; D: TRBD1; V: TRBV9; size: NA; length: 16; J: TRBJ2-2
DNA: TGTGCCAGCAGGGGGACAGCCAGCTATGGCTACACCTTC; CDR3: CASRGTASYGYTF; D: TRBD1; V: TRBV7-2; size: NA; length: 13; J: TRBJ1-2
DNA: TGTGCCAGCAGCCCTAGCGGGGGGGCCGGGGATACGCAGTATTTT; CDR3: CASSPSGGAGDTQYF; D: TRBD2; V: TRBV7-2; size: NA; length: 15; J: TRBJ2-3
DNA: TGTGCCAGCAGCTTGGCCTCAGGCGTAACTAGCCCAGATACGCAGTATTTT; CDR3: CASSLASGVTSPDTQYF; D: NA; V: TRBV5-6; size: NA; length: 17; J: TRBJ2-3
DNA: TGTGCCAGCAGTGACGGAGACTCAGATGAGCAGTTCTTC; CDR3: CASSDGDSDEQFF; D: NA; V: TRBV6-4; size: NA; length: 13; J: TRBJ2-1
DNA: TGCGCCAGCAGCCCTCGCGGGGACTCCAGGAGAGAGACCCAGTACTTC; CDR3: CASSPRGDSRRETQYF; D: NA; V: TRBV5-1; size: NA; length: 16; J: TRBJ2-5
DNA: TGTGCCAGCAGAGTTAGCGGGGGACCCTACGAGCAGTACTTC; CDR3: CASRVSGGPYEQYF; D: TRBD2; V: TRBV7-3; size: NA; length: 14; J: TRBJ2-7
DNA: TGTGCCAGCAGCTTGTCGCAGGCTGGAAACACCATATATTTT; CDR3: CASSLSQAGNTIYF; D: NA; V: TRBV5-4; size: NA; length: 14; J: TRBJ1-3
DNA: TGTGCCAGCAGTGCAACCGGGACAGGGACCTACGAGCAGTACTTC; CDR3: CASSATGTGTYEQYF; D: TRBD1; V: TRBV27; size: NA; length: 15; J: TRBJ2-7
DNA: TGTGCCAGTAGTCTCTCTGGGGGGGCTGGTGAAAAACTGTTTTTT; CDR3: CASSLSGGAGEKLFF; D: NA; V: TRBV19; size: medium-sized; length: 15; J: TRBJ1-4
DNA: TGTGCCAGCAGCAAATCCTACGGGGGACCTGCGAACACTGAAGCTTTCTTT; CDR3: CASSKSYGGPANTEAFF; D: NA; V: TRBV5-8; size: NA; length: 17; J: TRBJ1-1
DNA: TGTGCCAGCCTGCTTAAGGGGTTCACAGATACGCAGTATTTT; CDR3: CASLLKGFTDTQYF; D: NA; V: TRBV2; size: NA; length: 14; J: TRBJ2-3